This T cell receptor beta chain stems from a study of OX40 agonist ivuxolimab in advanced cancers. At the level of the study: Hepatocellular carcinoma, melanoma, renal cell or head and neck cancer occurred in dose-escalation patients.

Note on this clone: Antigen unknown.

The germline V gene encodes CDR1 KGHSH and CDR2 LQKENI. Trimming took 3 bases from V and 2 from J; bases not matched to a gene: 6. The CDR3 length is 17 residues. The study's findings and limits: The study observed clonal expansion of CD4+ and CD8+ blood T cells by week 6 at 0.1 to 3.0 mg/kg. In CD8+ T cells, expanded clones were on average more numerous than in CD4+.

TCRdb's table, derived via immunoSEQ multiplex PCR, lists solely in-frame clones and lacks some. This table has around 130,000 clones, roughly 93% appearing once. The sequencing used CD4+ or CD8+ T cells sorted from blood, collected in a trial of the OX40 agonist ivuxolimab. This chain connects TRBV18 to TRBJ2-6; 8 bases line up with TRBD1. This receptor was identified in an adult with an advanced solid tumor such as melanoma, head and neck, liver or kidney cancer. The CDR3 is CASSPGSGGAGANVLTF. For the CDR3, the DNA is TGTGCCAGCTCACCGGGCTCAGGGGGCGCTGGGGCCAACGTCCTGACTTTC.